The T cell receptor beta chain described here comes from a study of OX40 agonist ivuxolimab in advanced cancers. Overall study findings and caveats: Compared with CD4+, CD8+ T cells on average had more expanded clones.

Regarding this clone: Its antigen remains unknown.

The assay was immunoSEQ multiplex PCR, and TCRdb's table has in-frame clones only and misses some. The sample yields 45,000 to 60,000 clones, roughly 90% seen once. The germline V gene has CDR1 MNHNS and CDR2 SASEGT. Trimming shortened V by 2 bases and J by 4 bases, and 14 bases separated the two germline ends. The CDR3 totals 15 residues. V and J are TRBV6-1 and TRBJ1-1; no definite D call. The TCR comes from an adult with an advanced solid tumor such as melanoma, head and neck, liver or kidney cancer. Sequencing used CD4+ or CD8+ T cells sorted from blood, obtained in a trial of the OX40 agonist ivuxolimab. CDR3 sequence (DNA): TGTGCCAGCAGTGAACAATCGGTGAGAAGCACTGAAGCTTTCTTT. Protein product: CASSEQSVRSTEAFF.